Listed here are 13 T cell receptor beta chains from one sample, sequenced in a study of blood T cell repertoires in COVID-19. The method was immunoSEQ multiplex PCR; TCRdb's version includes in-frame clones alone and lacks a portion of them. Altogether roughly 60,000 clones are present, roughly 90% being singletons, with the ten largest covering 7.5% to 8.5%. The specimen was peripheral blood. Receptors originate from a man aged 55 to 69 with active COVID-19.

The chain combines TRBV10-3 with TRBJ2-1; 9 bases match TRBD2. Germline V gene sequence: CDR1 ENHRY, CDR2 SYGVKD. CDR3 length equals 16 residues. Trimming took 2 bases from V and 7 from J; bases not matched to a gene: 9. In nucleotides, the CDR3 is TGTGCCATCAGTGAGCCCCCCCGGCTAGCGGGGAATGAGCAGTTCTTC. Translation gives CAISEPPRLAGNEQFF.

The chain couples TRBV18 to TRBJ1-4, with 10 nucleotides matching TRBD1. This CDR3 contains 18 residues. V lost 5 bases and J lost 3; bases outside the gene matches: 12. Germline CDR1 reads KGHSH; CDR2 reads LQKENI. CDR3 sequence: CASSTFPGQGYSNEKLFF. CDR3 bases: TGTGCCAGCTCAACTTTTCCGGGACAGGGGTACTCTAATGAAAAACTGTTTTTT.

The chain recombines TRBV19 with TRBJ2-5, with unresolved D. The CDR3 is 11 amino acids. CDR1 is LNHDA and CDR2 is SQIVND in the germline V gene (reference sequence). Trimming took 6 bases from V and 3 from J, leaving 5 bases between them. The CDR3 loop is CASSEEETQYF. The CDR3 DNA reads as TGTGCCAGTAGCGAGGAAGAGACCCAGTACTTC.

The rearrangement joins TRBV18 to TRBJ2-3; D is uncertain. This CDR3 region has 15 residues. CDR1 and CDR2 from the germline V gene are KGHSH and LQKENI. V lost 2 bases and J lost 2, with 11 bases in between. CDR3 nucleotide sequence: TGTGCCAGCTCACCATCCCGGGTTACCACAGATACGCAGTATTTT. Translating it yields CASSPSRVTTDTQYF.

The chain uses TRBV5-6 and TRBJ2-4; tentative D call: TRBD1 (6 bases). V lost 3 bases, J lost 8 bases, and 12 bases lay in between. The CDR3 spans 13 residues. CDR1 is SGHDT, CDR2 YYEEEE, per germline. CDR3 nucleotide sequence: TGTGCCAGCAGCTCGGGACCAGGGGACATTCAGTACTTC. Protein sequence: CASSSGPGDIQYF.

A few counts support this clone. The V gene is TRBV18, the J gene TRBJ1-1; D remains unclear. Germline CDR1 and CDR2: KGHSH and LQKENI. CDR3 length equals 13 residues. Trimming took off 6 bases at V and 4 bases at J, with 12 bases between the two ends. The CDR3 DNA is TGTGCCAGCTCGCCCGTCGGTGGCACTGAAGCTTTCTTT. Its translation: CASSPVGGTEAFF.

V and J are TRBV5-1 and TRBJ1-6, with 7 bases identical to TRBD1. The trim removed 4 bases at V and 6 bases at J, leaving 4 bases unmatched. The CDR3 spans 14 residues. Germline CDR1 is SGHRS and CDR2 is YFSETQ. The CDR3 spells CASSPGQINSPLHF. The CDR3 nucleotides read TGCGCCAGCAGCCCGGGACAGATTAATTCACCCCTCCACTTT. Supplemented by reference TRBV5-1 and TRBJ1-6, the full variable domain reads KAGVTQTPRYLIKTRGQQVTLSCSPISGHRSVSWYQQTPGQGLQFLFEYFSETQRNKGNFPGRFSGRQFSNSRSEMNVSTLELGDSALYLCASSPGQINSPLHFGNGTRLTVT.

In its sample, this clone was seen once. This chain uses TRBV7-3 with TRBJ2-3; tentative D call: TRBD2 (5 bases). V gave up 3 bases and J gave up 2 bases, with 12 bases separating them. This CDR3 contains 15 residues. Germline V gene lookup returns CDR1 SGHTA and CDR2 FQGTGA. The CDR3 here is CASSLSSLDTDTQYF. As DNA, the CDR3 is TGTGCCAGCAGCTTGTCTAGCTTAGACACAGATACGCAGTATTTT.

The chain couples TRBV5-1 to TRBJ1-1; 8 nucleotides line up with TRBD1. V shed 4 bases, J shed 6 bases, and the junction held 11 bases outside the gene matches. The CDR3 has 15 residues. The germline V gene encodes CDR1 SGHRS and CDR2 YFSETQ. For the CDR3, the DNA is TGCGCCAGCAGCCCCGGACAGGGTGGGGAGGCTGAAGCTTTCTTT. This encodes CASSPGQGGEAEAFF.

V and J are TRBV3-1 (or the pseudogene TRBV3-2) and TRBJ2-1; D is perhaps TRBD1 (6 bases). Trimming took 0 bases from V and 10 from J, leaving 13 bases between them. The CDR3 spans 14 residues. Germline V CDR1 and CDR2: LGHDT, YNNKEL (reference sequence). CDR3 DNA: TGTGCCAGCAGCCAAGATGGCATGAGGGGGGAGCAGTTCTTC. It codes for CASSQDGMRGEQFF.

The chain uses TRBV12-5 and TRBJ1-1; tentative D call: TRBD1 (6 bases). V shed 7 bases and J shed 3 bases, with 12 bases lying between them. CDR3 length: 13 amino acids. Germline V gene sequence: CDR1 LGHNT, CDR2 FRNRAP. The CDR3 nucleotides read TGTGCTAGTGCCCTAACAGGGTACACTGAAGCTTTCTTT. Its translation is CASALTGYTEAFF.

The V gene is TRBV19, the J gene TRBJ1-2; the D gene is possibly TRBD1 (6 bases). This CDR3 contains 14 residues. In germline, CDR1 is LNHDA, CDR2 SQIVND (reference sequence). The V end lost 9 bases, the J end lost 0 bases, and 14 bases lay between the germline ends. The CDR3 here is CASRPDSTNYGYTF. In nucleotides, the CDR3 is TGTGCCAGCCGGCCGGACAGTACTAACTATGGCTACACCTTC.

The V call is TRBV5-1, the J call TRBJ2-1, with TRBD1 matching over 12 bases. The germline V gene encodes CDR1 SGHRS and CDR2 YFSETQ. The V segment lost 5 bases and the J segment 9 bases; nucleotides outside the gene matches: 9. The CDR3 has 15 residues. CDR3 sequence (DNA): TGCGCCAGCAGACAGCCGGGACAGGGGGCCCTTGAGCAGTTCTTC. Translated, it gives CASRQPGQGALEQFF.